Below, one TCR beta chain is given with its context. The entry originates in a study of shared clonotypes between healthy human individuals. Clones were sequenced by immunoSEQ multiplex PCR, and TCRdb holds only the in-frame ones, with some missing. Of about 2.4 million clones listed, 85% to 95% are singletons. The source of this sequence is a man aged 18 to 29 in good health. Input material: naive CD4+ T cells sorted from blood. Stated subset: CD45RA+ positively selected.

CDR3 protein: CASSRQTMNTEAFF. The DNA for the CDR3 is TGTGCCAGCAGTAGACAGACCATGAACACTGAAGCTTTCTTT. The chain has TRBV6-6 and TRBJ1-1; weak D call: TRBD1 (5 bases). This CDR3 has 14 amino acids. Germline V CDR1 and CDR2: MNHNY, SVGAGI (reference sequence). The germline V and J ends were trimmed by 5 bases and 0 bases, with 10 bases remaining between them.